The following is a TCR beta chain sequence with its context. Its antigen is not yet known. Base qualities are not recorded, but no much larger clone differs from it by a single base. This sample is part of a study of T-cell memory formation after mild COVID-19 (dated by TCRdb to the early 2020s). Describing the broader study: TCR sequence clusters from the two donors were largely donor specific. Longitudinal TCRalpha and TCRbeta repertoire sequencing tracked T-cell clones expanding and contracting after mild COVID-19 in a couple of donors. Two young, previously healthy adult volunteers, one female and one male, were included in the cohort.

Paper-wide results and their limitations: Contracting CD4+ clones were located mainly in the CM and EM memory subsets, whereas CD8+ clones were found to be enriched in EMRA. SARS-CoV-2 specificity was not confirmed for the second-wave clones peaking on day 37. Clones that contracted from day 15 to 85 showed balanced CD4/CD8 phenotypes, whereas a second wave of clones that expanded from day 15 to 37 leaned towards CD4+. Only a couple of mild cases were covered in the study, and larger cohorts including severe cases with pre-infection samples were considered necessary. Some responding clones were found in pre-infection memory, which suggests that pre-existing cross-reactive memory T cells took part in the SARS-CoV-2 response.

Sequenced on an Illumina NovaSeq 6000. TCRalpha and TCRbeta cDNA libraries were built by 5'RACE with constant-segment primers, adding sample barcodes and unique molecular identifiers. RNA was extracted from every sample with Trizol reagent. Libraries were amplified in two PCR steps, with a second sample barcode and Illumina TruSeq adapters added in the second step. Sequencing of libraries was performed on an Illumina NovaSeq with 2 x 150 bp paired-end reads. The study's own analysis went as follows. Demultiplexing of reads and collapsing into UMI-guided consensus sequences were performed with migec v1.2.7. Using mixcr v2.1.11, the UMI consensuses were aligned to TRA and TRB V and J templates and assembled into clonotypes. A clonotype was counted as expanded or contracted only when both edgeR and NoisET called the clonotype significant, with the noise models trained on biological replicates. edgeR calls used a false discovery rate-adjusted p below 0.01 and a log2 fold-change threshold of 1. As an exploratory analysis of dynamics, max-normalized trajectories of the 1000 most abundant clonotypes were examined by PCA with hierarchical clustering. Each responding clone was given a CD4 or CD8 phenotype based on the CD4+ and CD8+ repertoires, which had been sequenced separately. TCRdb took the public reads, trimmed them with fastp at Q25, ran MiXCR for clone calling and kept in-frame beta chains. Here each entry gathers all rows of one CDR3 protein and keeps the most common genes and DNA. Here the V and J calls rest on TCRdb's processing, not on the authors' analysis. Within this sample are around 470,000 distinct CDR3 sequences, with 20% of them counted one time only. Together, the top ten hold 7.5% to 10% of the sample.

Via the germline V gene, CDR1 is SQVTM and CDR2 ANQGSEA. Counted from cysteine to phenylalanine, this CDR3 has 14 amino acids. Kept here is only the CDR3 DNA, which spans 42 bases and is read in frame from base 1. V is pruned by 4 bases and J by 7 bases, leaving 6 bases of the junction without a gene match. PBMCs were isolated by Ficoll-Paque density gradient centrifugation. This clonotype was sampled from an adult woman who had mild COVID-19 (a few samples of this study predate the infection). The sample titles of this study are shuffled in the database, so cell type and time point are left out; the donor was told from shared clones. Sequencing was performed on PBMCs or a T cell subset sorted from them (not recorded which). This chain joins TRBV29-1 to TRBJ2-7; TRBD2 agrees with 14 junctional bases. The CDR3 protein: CSVVGTSGSPEQYF. Read as DNA, the sequence is TGCAGCGTTGTAGGGACTAGCGGGAGCCCGGAGCAGTACTTC.